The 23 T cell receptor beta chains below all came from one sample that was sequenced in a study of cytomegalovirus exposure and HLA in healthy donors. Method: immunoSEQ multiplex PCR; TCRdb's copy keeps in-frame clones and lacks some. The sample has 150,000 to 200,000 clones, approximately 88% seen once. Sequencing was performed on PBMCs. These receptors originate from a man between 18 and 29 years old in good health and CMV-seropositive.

The CDR3 coding sequence is TGCAGCGTTGCCTCCCGGACAGGGGGGACCGGGGAGCTGTTTTTT. Its protein product is CSVASRTGGTGELFF. J is TRBJ2-2 and V is TRBV29-1; 10 bases map to TRBD1. J lost 5 bases, V lost 4 bases, and 7 bases had no gene match. Looked up from germline, CDR1 is SQVTM and CDR2 is ANQGSEA. The CDR3 has 15 residues.

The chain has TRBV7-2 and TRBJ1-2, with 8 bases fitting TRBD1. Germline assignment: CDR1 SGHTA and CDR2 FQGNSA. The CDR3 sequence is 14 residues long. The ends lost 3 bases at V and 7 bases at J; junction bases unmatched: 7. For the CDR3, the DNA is TGTGCCAGCAGCTTGTTAACAGGGGGAGGTGGCTACACCTTC. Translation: CASSLLTGGGGYTF. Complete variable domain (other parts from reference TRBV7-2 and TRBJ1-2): GAGVSQSPSNKVTEKGKDVELRCDPISGHTALYWYRQSLGQGLEFLIYFQGNSAPDKSGLPSDRFSAERTGGSVSTLTIQRTQQEDSAVYLCASSLLTGGGGYTFGSGTRLTVV.

The CDR3 DNA reads as TGTGCCAGCAGTTACGGGGGCATTACAGATACGCAGTATTTT. Amino acid sequence: CASSYGGITDTQYF. The V call is TRBV6-5, the J call TRBJ2-3; possibly TRBD1 for D (6 bases). Germline values: CDR1 MNHEY, CDR2 SVGAGI. The CDR3 has 14 residues. The germline V and J ends were trimmed by 2 bases and 3 bases, with 9 bases remaining between them.

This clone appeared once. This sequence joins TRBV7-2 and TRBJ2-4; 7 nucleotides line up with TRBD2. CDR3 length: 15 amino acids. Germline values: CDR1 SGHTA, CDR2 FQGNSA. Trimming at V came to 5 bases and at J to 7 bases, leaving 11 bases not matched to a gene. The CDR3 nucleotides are TGTGCCAGCAGCGTCCCCGGACTCGGGAGGAACATTCAGTACTTC. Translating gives CASSVPGLGRNIQYF. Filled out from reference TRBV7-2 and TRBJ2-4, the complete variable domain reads GAGVSQSPSNKVTEKGKDVELRCDPISGHTALYWYRQSLGQGLEFLIYFQGNSAPDKSGLPSDRFSAERTGGSVSTLTIQRTQQEDSAVYLCASSVPGLGRNIQYFGAGTRLSVL.

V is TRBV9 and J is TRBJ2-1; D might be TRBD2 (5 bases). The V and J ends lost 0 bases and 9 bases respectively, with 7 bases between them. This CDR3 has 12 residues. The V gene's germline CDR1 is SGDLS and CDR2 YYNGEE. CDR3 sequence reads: CASSVGEGEQFF. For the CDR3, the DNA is TGTGCCAGCAGCGTAGGAGAGGGTGAGCAGTTCTTC.

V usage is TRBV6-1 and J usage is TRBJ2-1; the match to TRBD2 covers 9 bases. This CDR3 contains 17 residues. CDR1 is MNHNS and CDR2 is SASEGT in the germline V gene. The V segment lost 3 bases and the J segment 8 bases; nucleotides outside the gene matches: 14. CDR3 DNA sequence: TGTGCCAGCAGTGATTGGGCGGGAGGGCTCGAGGGGGATGAGCAGTTCTTC. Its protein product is CASSDWAGGLEGDEQFF.

The CDR3 loop is CASNSEKLFF. Here the CDR3 DNA reads TGTGCCAGCAATAGTGAAAAACTGTTTTTT. V gene TRBV6-1 combines with J gene TRBJ1-4; no clear D gene. The ends were cut back, 7 bases at V and 7 bases at J, with 4 bases in the middle. The CDR3 consists of 10 residues. Germline V lookup: CDR1 MNHNS, CDR2 SASEGT.

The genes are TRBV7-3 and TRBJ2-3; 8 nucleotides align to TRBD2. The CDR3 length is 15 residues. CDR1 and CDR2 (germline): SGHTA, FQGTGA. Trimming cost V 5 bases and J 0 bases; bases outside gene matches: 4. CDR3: CASSPLAASTDTQYF. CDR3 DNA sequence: TGTGCCAGCAGCCCACTAGCGGCTAGCACAGATACGCAGTATTTT.

DNA for the CDR3: TGTGCCACCGACGGGGGGGGGCTCAAAAACATTCAGTACTTC. It translates to CATDGGGLKNIQYF. V usage is TRBV2 and J usage is TRBJ2-4; the match to TRBD2 covers 8 bases. V lost 10 bases and J lost 3; bases outside the gene matches: 8. This CDR3 region has 14 residues. Germline CDR1 and CDR2: SNHLY and FYNNEI.

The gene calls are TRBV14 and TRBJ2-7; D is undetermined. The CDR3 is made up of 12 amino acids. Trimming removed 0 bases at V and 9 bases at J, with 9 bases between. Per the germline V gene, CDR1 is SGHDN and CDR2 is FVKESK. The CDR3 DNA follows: TGTGCCAGCAGCCAAGATAGCCGGAGGCAGTACTTC. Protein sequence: CASSQDSRRQYF.

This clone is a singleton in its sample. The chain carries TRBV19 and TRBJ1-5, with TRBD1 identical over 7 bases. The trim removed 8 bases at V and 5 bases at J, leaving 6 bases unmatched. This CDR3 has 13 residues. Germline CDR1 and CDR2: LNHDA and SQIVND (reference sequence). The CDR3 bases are TGTGCCAGTCACGACAGGGTCGATCAGCCCCAGCATTTT. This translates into CASHDRVDQPQHF.

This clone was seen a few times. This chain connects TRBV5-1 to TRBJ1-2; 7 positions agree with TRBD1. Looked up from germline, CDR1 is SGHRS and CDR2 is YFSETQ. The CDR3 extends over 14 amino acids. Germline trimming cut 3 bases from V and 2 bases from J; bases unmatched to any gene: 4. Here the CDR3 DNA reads TGCGCCAGCAGCTCCACGGGACAGAACTATGGCTACACCTTC. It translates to CASSSTGQNYGYTF.

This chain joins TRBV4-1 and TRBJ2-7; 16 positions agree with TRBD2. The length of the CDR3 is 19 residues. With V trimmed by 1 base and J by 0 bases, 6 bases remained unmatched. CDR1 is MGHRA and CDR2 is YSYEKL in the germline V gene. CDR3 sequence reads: CASSQGPGLAGGSSYEQYF. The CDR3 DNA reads TGCGCCAGCAGCCAAGGGCCGGGACTAGCGGGAGGGAGCTCCTACGAGCAGTACTTC.

The CDR3 is CASSLLGAPLNTEAFF. The DNA of the CDR3 is TGTGCCAGCAGCTTACTGGGGGCCCCACTGAACACTGAAGCTTTCTTT. The rearrangement uses TRBV7-2 and TRBJ1-1; D is perhaps TRBD1 (6 bases). The CDR3 has 16 residues. Germline CDR1 reads SGHTA; CDR2 reads FQGNSA. Deletions cut 2 bases from V and 0 bases from J, with 13 bases between.

The DNA for the CDR3 is TGTGCCAGCCACGTTCTTCTAGGGGGCCCCTACGAGCAGTACTTC. This sequence encodes CASHVLLGGPYEQYF. The J gene is TRBJ2-7, the V gene TRBV9; 7 bases fit TRBD1. This CDR3 is built from 15 residues. Per the germline V gene, CDR1 is SGDLS and CDR2 is YYNGEE. Trimming cost V 7 bases and J 2 bases; bases outside gene matches: 12. The full variable domain, completed using reference TRBV9 and TRBJ2-7, is DSGVTQTPKHLITATGQRVTLRCSPRSGDLSVYWYQQSLDQGLQFLIQYYNGEERAKGNILERFSAQQFPDLHSELNLSSLELGDSALYFCASHVLLGGPYEQYFGPGTRLTVT.

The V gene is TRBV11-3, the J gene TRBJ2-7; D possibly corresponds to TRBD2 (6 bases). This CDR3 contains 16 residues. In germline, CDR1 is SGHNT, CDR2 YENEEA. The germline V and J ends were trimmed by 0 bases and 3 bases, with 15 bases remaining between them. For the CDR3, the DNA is TGTGCCAGCAGCTTAGAAGGCTCTAGCGCAGTCTACGAGCAGTACTTC. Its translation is CASSLEGSSAVYEQYF.

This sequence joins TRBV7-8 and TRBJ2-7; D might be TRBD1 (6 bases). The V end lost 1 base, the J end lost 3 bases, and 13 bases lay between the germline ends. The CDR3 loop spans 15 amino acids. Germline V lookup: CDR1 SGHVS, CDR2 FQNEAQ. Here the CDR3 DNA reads TGTGCCAGCAGCTTAGGAGGTGGGGGCAGCTACGAGCAGTACTTC. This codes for CASSLGGGGSYEQYF.

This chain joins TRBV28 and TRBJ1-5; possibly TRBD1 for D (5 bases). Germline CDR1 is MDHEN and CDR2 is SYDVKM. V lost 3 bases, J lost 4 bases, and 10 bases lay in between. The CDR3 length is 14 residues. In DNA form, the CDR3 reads TGTGCCAGCAGTTTGGGGAGGGGAAATCAGCCCCAGCATTTT. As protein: CASSLGRGNQPQHF.

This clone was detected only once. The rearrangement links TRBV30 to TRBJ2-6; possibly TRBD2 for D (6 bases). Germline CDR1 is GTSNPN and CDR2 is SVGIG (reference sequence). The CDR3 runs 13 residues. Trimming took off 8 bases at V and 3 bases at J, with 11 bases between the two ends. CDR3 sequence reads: CAGWRDGANVLTF. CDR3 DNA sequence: TGTGCCGGGTGGCGGGATGGGGCCAACGTCCTGACTTTC. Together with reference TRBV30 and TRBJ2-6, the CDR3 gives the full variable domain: SQTIHQWPATLVQPVGSPLSLECTVEGTSNPNLYWYRQAAGRGLQLLFYSVGIGQISSEVPQNLSASRPQDRQFILSSKKLLLSDSGFYLCAGWRDGANVLTFGAGSRLTVL.

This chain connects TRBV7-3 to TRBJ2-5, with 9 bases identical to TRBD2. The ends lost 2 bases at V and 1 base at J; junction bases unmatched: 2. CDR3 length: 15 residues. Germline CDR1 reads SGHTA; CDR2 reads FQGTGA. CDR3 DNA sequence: TGTGCCAGCAGCTTACTAGCGGGAATCCAAGAGACCCAGTACTTC. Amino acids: CASSLLAGIQETQYF.

The CDR3, as DNA: TGCGCCAGCAGCTTCGGAGGTCTAGCTGAAGCTTTCTTT. Its translation is CASSFGGLAEAFF. The chain couples TRBV5-1 to TRBJ1-1; D is undetermined. Germline V lookup: CDR1 SGHRS, CDR2 YFSETQ. Trimming shortened V by 2 bases and J by 6 bases, and 11 bases separated the two germline ends. The length of the CDR3 is 13 residues.

CDR3 amino acids: CASSLARSSYNEQFF. DNA of the CDR3: TGTGCCAGCAGCCTTGCGAGGAGCTCCTACAATGAGCAGTTCTTC. The chain has TRBV7-2 and TRBJ2-1; D ambiguous. The germline V gene has CDR1 SGHTA and CDR2 FQGNSA. This CDR3 has 15 residues. The ends were cut back, 5 bases at V and 0 bases at J, with 11 bases in the middle.

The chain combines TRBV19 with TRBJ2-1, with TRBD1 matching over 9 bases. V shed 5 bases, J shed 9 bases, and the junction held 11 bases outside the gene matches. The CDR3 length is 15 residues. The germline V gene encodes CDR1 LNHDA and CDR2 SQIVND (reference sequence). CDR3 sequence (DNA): TGTGCCAGTAGTGGGGGGACAGGGTCTAGGTCTGAGCAGTTCTTC. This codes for CASSGGTGSRSEQFF.